This T cell receptor beta chain was recorded in a study of blood T cell repertoires in COVID-19. At the level of the study: Some COVID-19 samples were acute and others convalescent; all came from the United States, Italy and Spain. In each case, the material was cDNA or gDNA derived from T cells, B-cell-depleted T cells, or PBMCs.

In the source study's methods: Estimates of nucleated cell counts were drawn from the amplification of reference gene primers. Libraries were prepared by immunoSEQ multiplex PCR; TCRdb keeps only in-frame clonotypes and omits some of them. That table gives V, J and clone size, and the DNA gave D and trimming. The sample includes about 270,000 clones, about nine tenths seen only once; the top ten take about 3%. Between the trimmed V and J ends, which lost 6 bases and 8 bases, there was a span of 12 bases. Germline assignment: CDR1 KGHSH and CDR2 LQKENI. The CDR3 has 12 amino acids. This TCR derives from a woman aged 45 to 65 who had recovered from COVID-19. The J gene is TRBJ2-3, the V gene TRBV18; maybe TRBD1 (6 bases). The sequencing input was PBMCs or T cells enriched from blood (not recorded which). The CDR3 reads CASSPDRATQYF. The CDR3 DNA reads TGTGCCAGCTCGCCGGACAGAGCTACGCAGTATTTT.